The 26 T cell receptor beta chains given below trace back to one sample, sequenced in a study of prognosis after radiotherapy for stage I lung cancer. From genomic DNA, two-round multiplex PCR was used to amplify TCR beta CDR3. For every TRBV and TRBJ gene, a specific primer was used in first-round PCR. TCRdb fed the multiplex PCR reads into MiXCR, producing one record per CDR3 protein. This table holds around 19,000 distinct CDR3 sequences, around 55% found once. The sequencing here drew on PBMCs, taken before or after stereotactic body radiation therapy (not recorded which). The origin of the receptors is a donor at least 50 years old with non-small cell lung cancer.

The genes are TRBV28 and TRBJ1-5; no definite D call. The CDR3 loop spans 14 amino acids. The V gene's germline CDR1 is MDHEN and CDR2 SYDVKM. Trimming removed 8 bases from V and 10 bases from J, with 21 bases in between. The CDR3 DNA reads TGTGCCAGCCACAAAGGACGGTTCAACCATCCCCAGCATTTT. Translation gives CASHKGRFNHPQHF.

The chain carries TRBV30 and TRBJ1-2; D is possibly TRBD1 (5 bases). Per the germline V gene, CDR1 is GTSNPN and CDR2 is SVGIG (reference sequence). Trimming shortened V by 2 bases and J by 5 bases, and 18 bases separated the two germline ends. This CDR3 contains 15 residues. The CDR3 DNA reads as TGTGCCTGGAGTCCCGGCGGGGCCCGGGGTTATGGCTACACCTTC. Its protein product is CAWSPGGARGYGYTF.

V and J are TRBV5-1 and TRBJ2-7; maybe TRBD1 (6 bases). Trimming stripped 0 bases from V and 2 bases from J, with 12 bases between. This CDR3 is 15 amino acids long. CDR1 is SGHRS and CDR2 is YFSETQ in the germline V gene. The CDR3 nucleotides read TGCGCCAGCAGCTTGGTGTCAGGGGTGGCCTACGAGCAGTACTTC. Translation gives CASSLVSGVAYEQYF.

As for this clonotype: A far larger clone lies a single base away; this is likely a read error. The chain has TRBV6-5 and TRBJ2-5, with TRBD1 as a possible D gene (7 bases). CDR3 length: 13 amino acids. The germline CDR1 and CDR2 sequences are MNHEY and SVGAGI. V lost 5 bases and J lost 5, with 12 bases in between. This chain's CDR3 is CASSARGAETQYF. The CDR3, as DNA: TGTGCCAGCAGTGCCAGGGGGGCGGAGACCCAGTACTTC.

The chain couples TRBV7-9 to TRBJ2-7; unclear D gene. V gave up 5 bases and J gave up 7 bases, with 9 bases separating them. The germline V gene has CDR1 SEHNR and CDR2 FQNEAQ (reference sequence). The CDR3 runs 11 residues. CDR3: CASSLGREQYF. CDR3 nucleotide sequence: TGTGCCAGCAGCCTGGGTAGGGAGCAGTACTTC.

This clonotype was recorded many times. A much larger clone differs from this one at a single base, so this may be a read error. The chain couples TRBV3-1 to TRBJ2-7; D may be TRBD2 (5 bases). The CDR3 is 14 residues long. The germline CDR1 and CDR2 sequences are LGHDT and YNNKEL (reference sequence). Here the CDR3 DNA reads TGTGCCAGCATCCAACGTTGGACTGCTTACGAGCAGTACTTC. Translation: CASIQRWTAYEQYF.

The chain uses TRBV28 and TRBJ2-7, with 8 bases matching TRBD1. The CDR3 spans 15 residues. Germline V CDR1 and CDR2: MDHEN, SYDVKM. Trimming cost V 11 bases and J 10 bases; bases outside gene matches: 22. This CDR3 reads CAGTRGSQGAQDQYF. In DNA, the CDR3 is TGTGCCGGCACGCGTGGAAGCCAGGGGGCGCAAGATCAGTACTTC.

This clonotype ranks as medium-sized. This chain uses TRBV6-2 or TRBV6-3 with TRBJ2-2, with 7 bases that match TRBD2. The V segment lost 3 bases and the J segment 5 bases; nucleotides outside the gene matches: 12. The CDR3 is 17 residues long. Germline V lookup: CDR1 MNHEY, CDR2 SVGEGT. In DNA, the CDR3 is TGTGCCAGCAGTTATTCGCGGGAGCCTCGATGGACCGGGGAGCTGTTTTTT. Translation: CASSYSREPRWTGELFF.

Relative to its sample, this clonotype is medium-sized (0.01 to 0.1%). The CDR3 bases are TGTGCCAGCAGTGAAGCGTTTACGTCCGAGCAGTACTTC. Translated, it gives CASSEAFTSEQYF. The chain has TRBV6-1 and TRBJ2-7; no definite D call. The CDR3 is made up of 13 amino acids. Germline loops: CDR1 MNHNS, CDR2 SASEGT. V was trimmed by 0 bases and J by 6 bases, leaving 9 bases between them.

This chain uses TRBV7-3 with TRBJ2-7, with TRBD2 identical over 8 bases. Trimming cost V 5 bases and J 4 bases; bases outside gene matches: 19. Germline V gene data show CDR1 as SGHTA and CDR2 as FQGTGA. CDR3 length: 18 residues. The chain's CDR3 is CASSPPYAAGGGSYEQYF. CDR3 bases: TGTGCCAGCAGCCCCCCGTATGCGGCGGGAGGAGGCTCATACGAGCAGTACTTC.

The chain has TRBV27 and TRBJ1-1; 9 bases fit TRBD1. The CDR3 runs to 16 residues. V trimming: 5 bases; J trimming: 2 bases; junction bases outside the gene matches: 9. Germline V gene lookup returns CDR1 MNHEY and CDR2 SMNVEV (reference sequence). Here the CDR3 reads CASSPTRQGENTEAFF. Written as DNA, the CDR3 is TGTGCCAGCAGTCCGACGCGACAGGGGGAAAACACTGAAGCTTTCTTT.

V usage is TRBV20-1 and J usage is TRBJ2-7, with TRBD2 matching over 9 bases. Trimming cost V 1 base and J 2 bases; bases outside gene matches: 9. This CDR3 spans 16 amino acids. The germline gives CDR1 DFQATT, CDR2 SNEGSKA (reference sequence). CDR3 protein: CSARVGSGGLAYEQYF. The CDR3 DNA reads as TGCAGTGCTAGAGTTGGGAGCGGGGGGCTCGCCTACGAGCAGTACTTC.

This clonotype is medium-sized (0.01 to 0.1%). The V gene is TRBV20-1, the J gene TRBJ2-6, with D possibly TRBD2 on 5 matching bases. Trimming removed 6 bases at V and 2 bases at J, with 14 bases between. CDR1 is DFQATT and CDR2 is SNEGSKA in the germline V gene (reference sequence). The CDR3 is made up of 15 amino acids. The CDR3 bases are TGCAGTGCCCCTTCCCGGCGGGCTGGGGCCAACGTCCTGACTTTC. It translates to CSAPSRRAGANVLTF.

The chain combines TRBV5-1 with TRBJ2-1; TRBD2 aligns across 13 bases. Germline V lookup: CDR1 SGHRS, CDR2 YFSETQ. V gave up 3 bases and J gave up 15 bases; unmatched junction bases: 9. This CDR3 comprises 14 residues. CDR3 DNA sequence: TGCGCCAGCAGCTCGACTAGCGGGAGGAATTTGTTGTTCTTC. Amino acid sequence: CASSSTSGRNLLFF.

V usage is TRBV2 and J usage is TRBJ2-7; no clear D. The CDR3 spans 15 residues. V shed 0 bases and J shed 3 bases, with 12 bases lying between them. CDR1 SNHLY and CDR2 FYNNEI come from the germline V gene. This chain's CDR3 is CASSEAWTFHYEQYF. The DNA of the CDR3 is TGTGCCAGCAGTGAAGCGTGGACGTTCCACTACGAGCAGTACTTC.

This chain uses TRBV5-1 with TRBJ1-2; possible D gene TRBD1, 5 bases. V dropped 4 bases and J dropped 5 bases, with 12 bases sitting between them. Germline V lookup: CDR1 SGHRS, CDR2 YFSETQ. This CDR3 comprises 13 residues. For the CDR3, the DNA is TGCGCCAGCAGCGCCGGGACGGATTATGGCTACACCTTC. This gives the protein CASSAGTDYGYTF. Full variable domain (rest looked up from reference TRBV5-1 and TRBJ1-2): KAGVTQTPRYLIKTRGQQVTLSCSPISGHRSVSWYQQTPGQGLQFLFEYFSETQRNKGNFPGRFSGRQFSNSRSEMNVSTLELGDSALYLCASSAGTDYGYTFGSGTRLTVV.

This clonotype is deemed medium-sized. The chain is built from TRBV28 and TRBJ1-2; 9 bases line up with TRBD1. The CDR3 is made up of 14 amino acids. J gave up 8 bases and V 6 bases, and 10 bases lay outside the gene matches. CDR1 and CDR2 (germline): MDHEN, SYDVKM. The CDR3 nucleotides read TGTGCCAGCAGGGGGACCGGGACAGGGAACGGCTACACCTTC. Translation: CASRGTGTGNGYTF.

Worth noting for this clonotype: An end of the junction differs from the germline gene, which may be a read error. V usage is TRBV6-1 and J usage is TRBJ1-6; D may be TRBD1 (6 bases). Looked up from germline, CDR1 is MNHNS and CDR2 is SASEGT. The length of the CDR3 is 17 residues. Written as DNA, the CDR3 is TGTGCCAGCACCGACCCCGGGGCCGGACAGCCCAATTCACCCCTACACTTT. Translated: CASTDPGAGQPNSPLHF.

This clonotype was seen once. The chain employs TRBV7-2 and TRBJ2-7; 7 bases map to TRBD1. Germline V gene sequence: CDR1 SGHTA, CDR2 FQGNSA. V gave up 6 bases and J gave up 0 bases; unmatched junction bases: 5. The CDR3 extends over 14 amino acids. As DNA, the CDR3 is TGTGCCAGCAGGCGACAGGGAAGCTCCTACGAGCAGTACTTC. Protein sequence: CASRRQGSSYEQYF. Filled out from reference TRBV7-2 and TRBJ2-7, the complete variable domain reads GAGVSQSPSNKVTEKGKDVELRCDPISGHTALYWYRQSLGQGLEFLIYFQGNSAPDKSGLPSDRFSAERTGGSVSTLTIQRTQQEDSAVYLCASRRQGSSYEQYFGPGTRLTVT.

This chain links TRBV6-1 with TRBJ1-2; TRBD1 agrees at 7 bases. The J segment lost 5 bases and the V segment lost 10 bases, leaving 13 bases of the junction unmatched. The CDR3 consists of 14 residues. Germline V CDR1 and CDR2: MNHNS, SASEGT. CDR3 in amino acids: CAIKRQGITYGYTF. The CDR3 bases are TGTGCCATTAAGAGACAGGGTATTACGTATGGCTACACCTTC.

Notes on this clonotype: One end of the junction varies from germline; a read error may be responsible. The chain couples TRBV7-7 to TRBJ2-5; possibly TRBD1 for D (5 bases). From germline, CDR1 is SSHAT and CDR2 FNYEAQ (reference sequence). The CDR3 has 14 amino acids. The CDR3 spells CASSLGHSQETQYF. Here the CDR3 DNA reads TGTGCTAGCAGCCTCGGACACTCCCAAGAGACCCAGTACTTC.

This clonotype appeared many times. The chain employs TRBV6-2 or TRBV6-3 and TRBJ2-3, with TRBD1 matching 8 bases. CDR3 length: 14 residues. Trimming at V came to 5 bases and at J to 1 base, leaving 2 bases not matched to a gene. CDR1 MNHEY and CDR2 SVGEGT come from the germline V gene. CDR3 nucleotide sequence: TGTGCCAGCAGTGGACAGGGAGGCACAGATACGCAGTATTTT. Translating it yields CASSGQGGTDTQYF.

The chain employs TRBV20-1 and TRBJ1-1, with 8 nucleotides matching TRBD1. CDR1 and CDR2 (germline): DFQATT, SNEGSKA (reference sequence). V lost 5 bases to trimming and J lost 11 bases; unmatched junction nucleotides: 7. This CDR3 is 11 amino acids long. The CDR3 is CSAPGGTNAFF. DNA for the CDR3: TGCAGTGCTCCAGGGGGCACGAATGCTTTCTTT.

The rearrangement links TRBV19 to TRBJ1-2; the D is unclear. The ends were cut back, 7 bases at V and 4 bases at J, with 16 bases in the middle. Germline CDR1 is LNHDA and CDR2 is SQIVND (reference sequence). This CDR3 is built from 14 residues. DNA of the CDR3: TGTGCCAGTATCCCCTCGGCAGGCAGCTATGGCTACACCTTC. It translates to CASIPSAGSYGYTF.

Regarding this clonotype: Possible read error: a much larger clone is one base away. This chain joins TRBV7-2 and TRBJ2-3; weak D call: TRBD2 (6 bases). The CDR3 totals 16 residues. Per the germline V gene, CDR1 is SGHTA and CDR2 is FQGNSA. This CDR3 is CASSLAEGGEAGTRYF. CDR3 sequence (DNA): TGTGCCAGCAGCTTAGCAGAGGGAGGCGAGGCAGGTACGCGGTATTTT.

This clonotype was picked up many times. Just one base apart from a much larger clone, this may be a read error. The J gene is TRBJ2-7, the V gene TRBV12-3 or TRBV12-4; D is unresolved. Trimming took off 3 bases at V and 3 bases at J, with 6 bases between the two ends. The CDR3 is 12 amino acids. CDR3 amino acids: CASSLVCYEQYF. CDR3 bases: TGTGCCAGCAGTTTGGTGTGCTACGAGCAGTACTTC.